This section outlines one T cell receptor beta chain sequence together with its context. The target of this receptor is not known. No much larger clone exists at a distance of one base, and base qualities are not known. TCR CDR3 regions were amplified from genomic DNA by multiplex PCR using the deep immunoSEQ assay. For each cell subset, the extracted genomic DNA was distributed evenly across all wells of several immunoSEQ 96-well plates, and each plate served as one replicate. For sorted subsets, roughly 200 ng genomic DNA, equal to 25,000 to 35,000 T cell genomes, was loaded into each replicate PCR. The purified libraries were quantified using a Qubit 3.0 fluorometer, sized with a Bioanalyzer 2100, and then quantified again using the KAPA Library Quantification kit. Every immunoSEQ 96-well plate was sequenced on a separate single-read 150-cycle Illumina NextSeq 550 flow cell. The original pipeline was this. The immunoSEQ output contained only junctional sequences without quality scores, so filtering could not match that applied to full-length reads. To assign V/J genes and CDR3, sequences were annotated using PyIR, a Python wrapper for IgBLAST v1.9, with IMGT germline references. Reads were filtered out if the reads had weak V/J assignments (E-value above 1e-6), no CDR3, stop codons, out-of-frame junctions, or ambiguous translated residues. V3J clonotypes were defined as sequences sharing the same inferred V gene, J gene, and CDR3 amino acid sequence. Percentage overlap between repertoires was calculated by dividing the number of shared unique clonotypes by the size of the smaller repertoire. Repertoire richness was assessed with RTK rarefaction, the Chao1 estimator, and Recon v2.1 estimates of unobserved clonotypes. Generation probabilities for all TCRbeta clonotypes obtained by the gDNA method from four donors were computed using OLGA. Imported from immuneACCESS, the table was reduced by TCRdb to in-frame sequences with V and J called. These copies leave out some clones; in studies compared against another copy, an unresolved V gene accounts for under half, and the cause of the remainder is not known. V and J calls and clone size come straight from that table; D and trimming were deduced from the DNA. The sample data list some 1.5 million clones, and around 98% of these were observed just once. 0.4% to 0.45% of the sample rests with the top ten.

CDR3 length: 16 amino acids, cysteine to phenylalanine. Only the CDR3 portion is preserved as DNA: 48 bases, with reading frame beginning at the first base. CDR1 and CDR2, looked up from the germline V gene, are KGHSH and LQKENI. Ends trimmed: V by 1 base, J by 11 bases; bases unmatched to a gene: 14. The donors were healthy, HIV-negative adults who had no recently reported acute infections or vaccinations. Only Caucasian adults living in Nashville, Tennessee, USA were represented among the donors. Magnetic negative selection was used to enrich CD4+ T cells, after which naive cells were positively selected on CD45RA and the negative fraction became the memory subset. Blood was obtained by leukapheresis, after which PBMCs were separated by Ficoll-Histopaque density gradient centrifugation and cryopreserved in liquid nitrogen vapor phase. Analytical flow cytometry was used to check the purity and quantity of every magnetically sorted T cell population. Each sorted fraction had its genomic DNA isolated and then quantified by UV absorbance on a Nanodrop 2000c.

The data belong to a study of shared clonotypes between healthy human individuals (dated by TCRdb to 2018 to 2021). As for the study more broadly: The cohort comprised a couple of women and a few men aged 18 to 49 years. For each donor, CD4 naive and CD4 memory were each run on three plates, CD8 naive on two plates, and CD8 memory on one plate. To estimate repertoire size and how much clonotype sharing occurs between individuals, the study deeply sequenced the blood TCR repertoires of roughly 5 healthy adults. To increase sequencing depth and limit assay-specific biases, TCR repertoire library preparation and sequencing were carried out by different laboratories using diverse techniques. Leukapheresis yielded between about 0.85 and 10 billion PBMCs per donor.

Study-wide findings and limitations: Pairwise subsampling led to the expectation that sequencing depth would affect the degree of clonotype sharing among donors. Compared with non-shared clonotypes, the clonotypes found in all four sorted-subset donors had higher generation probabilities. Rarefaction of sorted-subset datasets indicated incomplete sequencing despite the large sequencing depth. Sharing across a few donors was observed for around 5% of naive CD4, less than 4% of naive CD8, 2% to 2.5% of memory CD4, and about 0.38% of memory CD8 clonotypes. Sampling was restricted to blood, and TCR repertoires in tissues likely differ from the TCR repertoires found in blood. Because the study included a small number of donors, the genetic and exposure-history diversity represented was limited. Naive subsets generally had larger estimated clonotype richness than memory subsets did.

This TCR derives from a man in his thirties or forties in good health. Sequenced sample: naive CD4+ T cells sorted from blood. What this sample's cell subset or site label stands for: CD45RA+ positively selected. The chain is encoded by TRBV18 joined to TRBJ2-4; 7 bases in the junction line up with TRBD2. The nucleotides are TGTGCCAGCTCACCACTTCCCCCAACTCAGGGAGGGGTTCAGTACTTC. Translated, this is CASSPLPPTQGGVQYF. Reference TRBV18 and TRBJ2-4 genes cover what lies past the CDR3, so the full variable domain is NAGVMQNPRHLVRRRGQEARLRCSPMKGHSHVYWYRQLPEEGLKFMVYLQKENIIDESGMPKERFSAEFPKEGPSILRIQQVVRGDSAAYFCASSPLPPTQGGVQYFGAGTRLSVL.